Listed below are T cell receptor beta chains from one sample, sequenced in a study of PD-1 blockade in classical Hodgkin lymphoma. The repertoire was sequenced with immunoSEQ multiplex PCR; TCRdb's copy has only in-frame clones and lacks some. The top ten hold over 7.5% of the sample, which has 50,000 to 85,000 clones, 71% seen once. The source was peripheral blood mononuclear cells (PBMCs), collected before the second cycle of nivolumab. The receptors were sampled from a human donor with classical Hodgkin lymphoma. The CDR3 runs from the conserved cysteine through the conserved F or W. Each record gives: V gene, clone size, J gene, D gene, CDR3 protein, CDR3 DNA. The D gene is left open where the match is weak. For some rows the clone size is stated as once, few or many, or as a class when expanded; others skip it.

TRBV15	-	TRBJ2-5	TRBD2	CATSRGGRGPTQETQYF	TGTGCCACCAGCAGAGGGGGGAGGGGCCCTACGCAAGAGACCCAGTACTTC
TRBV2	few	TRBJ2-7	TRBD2	CASSESGQRGGLLSYEQYF	TGTGCCAGCAGCGAATCGGGCCAGCGGGGGGGCCTATTGTCCTACGAGCAGTACTTC
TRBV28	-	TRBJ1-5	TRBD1	CASSWAGTGLYQPQHF	TGTGCCAGCAGTTGGGCCGGGACAGGCCTCTATCAGCCCCAGCATTTT
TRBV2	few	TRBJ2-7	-	CASSVSSYEQYF	TGTGCCAGCAGTGTATCCAGCTACGAGCAGTACTTC
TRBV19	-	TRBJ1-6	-	CASSITAGSNSPLHF	TGTGCCAGTAGTATAACGGCAGGGAGTAATTCACCCCTCCACTTT
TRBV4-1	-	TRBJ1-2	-	CASSPASGGYGYTF	TGCGCCAGCAGCCCGGCCTCGGGGGGCTATGGCTACACCTTC
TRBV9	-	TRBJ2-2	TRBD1	CASSARTGATGELFF	TGTGCCAGCAGCGCGCGGACAGGGGCCACCGGGGAGCTGTTTTTT
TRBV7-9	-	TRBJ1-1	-	CASSLEGITEAFF	TGTGCCAGCAGCTTAGAGGGGATCACTGAAGCTTTCTTT
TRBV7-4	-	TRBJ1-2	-	CASSLVASYGYTF	TGTGCCAGCAGCTTAGTTGCAAGCTATGGCTACACCTTC
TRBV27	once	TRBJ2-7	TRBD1	CASFGQGNESYEQYF	TGTGCCAGCTTCGGACAGGGAAATGAGTCCTACGAGCAGTACTTC